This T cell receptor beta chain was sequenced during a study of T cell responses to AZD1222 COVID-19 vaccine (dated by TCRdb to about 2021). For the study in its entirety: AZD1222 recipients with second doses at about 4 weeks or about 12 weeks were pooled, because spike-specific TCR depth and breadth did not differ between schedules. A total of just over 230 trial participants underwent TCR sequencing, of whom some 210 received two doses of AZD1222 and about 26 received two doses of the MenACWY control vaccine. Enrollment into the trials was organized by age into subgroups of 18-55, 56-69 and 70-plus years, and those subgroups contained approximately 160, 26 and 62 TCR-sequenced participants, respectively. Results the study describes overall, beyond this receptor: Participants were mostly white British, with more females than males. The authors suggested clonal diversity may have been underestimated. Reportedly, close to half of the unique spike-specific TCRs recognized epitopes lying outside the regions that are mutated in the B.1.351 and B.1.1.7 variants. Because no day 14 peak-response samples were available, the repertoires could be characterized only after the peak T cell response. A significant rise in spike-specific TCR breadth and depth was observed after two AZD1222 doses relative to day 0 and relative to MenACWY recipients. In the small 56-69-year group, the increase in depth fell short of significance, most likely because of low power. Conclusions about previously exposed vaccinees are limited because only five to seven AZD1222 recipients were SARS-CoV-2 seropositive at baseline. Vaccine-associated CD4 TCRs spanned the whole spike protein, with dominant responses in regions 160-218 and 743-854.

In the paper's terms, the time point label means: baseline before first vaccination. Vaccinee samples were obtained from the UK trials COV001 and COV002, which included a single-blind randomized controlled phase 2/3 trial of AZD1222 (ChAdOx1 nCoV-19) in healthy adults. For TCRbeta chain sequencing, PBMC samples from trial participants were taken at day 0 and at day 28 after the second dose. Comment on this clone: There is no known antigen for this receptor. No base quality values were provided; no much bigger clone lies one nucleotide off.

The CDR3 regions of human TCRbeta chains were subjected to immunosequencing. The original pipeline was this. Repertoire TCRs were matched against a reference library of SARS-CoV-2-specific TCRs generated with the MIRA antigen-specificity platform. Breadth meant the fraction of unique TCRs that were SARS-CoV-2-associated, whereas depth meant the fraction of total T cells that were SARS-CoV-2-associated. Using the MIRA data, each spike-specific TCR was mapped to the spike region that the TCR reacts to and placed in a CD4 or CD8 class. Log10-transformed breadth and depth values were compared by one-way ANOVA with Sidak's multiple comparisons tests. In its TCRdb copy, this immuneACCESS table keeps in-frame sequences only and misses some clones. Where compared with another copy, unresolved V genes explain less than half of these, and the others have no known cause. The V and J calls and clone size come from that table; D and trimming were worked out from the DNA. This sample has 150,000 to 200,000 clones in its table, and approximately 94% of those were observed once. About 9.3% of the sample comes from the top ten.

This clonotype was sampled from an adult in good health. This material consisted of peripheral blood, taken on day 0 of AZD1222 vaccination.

The DNA sequence is as follows: TGTGCCAGCAGCCAAGACTCACTAGCGGGAGAGGTTAATACGCAGTATTTT. Protein translation: CASSQDSLAGEVNTQYF. The V gene is TRBV3-1 (or the pseudogene TRBV3-2) and the J gene is TRBJ2-3; 11 bases in between match TRBD2. CDR1 and CDR2 were assigned from the germline V gene (reference sequence) as LGHDT and YNNKEL. From the cysteine through the phenylalanine, the CDR3 covers 17 amino acids. The read is trimmed to its CDR3 DNA, 51 bases read in frame from base 1. The germline V end is reduced by 0 bases and the J end by 7 bases; junction bases left unmatched: 9.